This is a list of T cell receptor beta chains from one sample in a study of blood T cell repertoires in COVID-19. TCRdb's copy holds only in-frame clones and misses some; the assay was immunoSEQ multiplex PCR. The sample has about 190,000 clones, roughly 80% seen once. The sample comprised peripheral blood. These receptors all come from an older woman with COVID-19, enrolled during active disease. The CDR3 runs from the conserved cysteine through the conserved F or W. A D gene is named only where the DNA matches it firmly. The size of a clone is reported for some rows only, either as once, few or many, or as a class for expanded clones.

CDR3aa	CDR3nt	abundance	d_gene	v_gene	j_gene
CASAGLGAEGETQYF	TGTGCCAGCGCCGGCCTAGGTGCCGAGGGAGAGACCCAGTACTTC	.	.	TRBV7-6	TRBJ2-5
CASSYMGGRANNEQFF	TGTGCCAGCAGTTATATGGGGGGGAGGGCGAACAATGAGCAGTTCTTC	.	TRBD2	TRBV6-5	TRBJ2-1
CASSQDFDRDYEQYF	TGCGCCAGCAGCCAAGATTTTGACAGAGACTACGAGCAGTACTTC	.	.	TRBV4-3	TRBJ2-7
CASSQADRGSKNIQYF	TGTGCCAGCAGCCAGGCGGACAGGGGATCCAAAAACATTCAGTACTTC	.	TRBD1	TRBV4-2	TRBJ2-4
CASSLAEGGINQPQHF	TGTGCCAGCAGCTTGGCCGAAGGGGGAATCAATCAGCCCCAGCATTTT	.	.	TRBV5-6	TRBJ1-5
CASSLSRQGTEQYF	TGTGCCAGCAGTTTATCCCGACAGGGTACCGAGCAGTACTTC	.	TRBD1	TRBV27	TRBJ2-7
CASSESRITNQPQHF	TGTGCCAGCAGTGAATCTAGGATAACCAATCAGCCCCAGCATTTT	.	.	TRBV6-1	TRBJ1-5
CASSQDRDRGREKLFF	TGCGCCAGCAGCCAAGATCGGGACAGGGGGCGGGAAAAACTGTTTTTT	.	TRBD1	TRBV4-1	TRBJ1-4
CASSDGVEGAEGNQPQHF	TGTGCCAGCAGTGACGGAGTAGAGGGGGCAGAGGGCAATCAGCCCCAGCATTTT	.	TRBD1	TRBV6-4	TRBJ1-5
CASNTGLNSPLHF	TGTGCCAGCAACACAGGGCTTAATTCACCCCTCCACTTT	.	.	TRBV6-5	TRBJ1-6
CASRLGGNQPQHF	TGTGCCAGCAGGCTGGGGGGGAATCAGCCCCAGCATTTT	.	.	TRBV2	TRBJ1-5
CASSHGPRGAQETQYF	TGTGCCAGCAGCCACGGACCCAGGGGCGCGCAAGAGACCCAGTACTTC	.	.	TRBV6-6	TRBJ2-5
CASSVGPSRNEQFF	TGTGCCAGCAGCGTAGGGCCATCGAGGAATGAGCAGTTCTTC	.	.	TRBV9	TRBJ2-1
CASSLVTGRAIDEQYF	TGTGCCAGCAGCTTGGTCACCGGGAGGGCCATTGACGAGCAGTACTTC	.	TRBD2	TRBV5-4	TRBJ2-7
CASSLAAGDTQYF	TGTGCCAGCAGCTTAGCGGCGGGTGATACGCAGTATTTT	.	.	TRBV7-2	TRBJ2-3
CASSSGLAGVGELFF	TGTGCCAGCAGTTCGGGACTAGCGGGAGTCGGGGAGCTGTTTTTT	.	TRBD2	TRBV28	TRBJ2-2
CASSASVAATYEQYF	TGTGCCAGCAGTGCCTCGGTTGCGGCCACCTACGAGCAGTACTTC	few	.	TRBV28	TRBJ2-7
CASSNDRGETQYF	TGTGCCAGCAGCAATGACAGGGGGGAGACCCAGTACTTC	.	TRBD1	TRBV7-9	TRBJ2-5
CASSLQGARRETQYF	TGTGCCAGTAGTCTCCAGGGGGCGAGGAGAGAGACCCAGTACTTC	.	TRBD1	TRBV19	TRBJ2-5
CASSYRGLNTEAFF	TGTGCCAGCAGTTACAGGGGCCTGAACACTGAAGCTTTCTTT	.	TRBD1	TRBV27	TRBJ1-1
CASSGLAGGEQYF	TGTGCCAGCAGCGGACTAGCGGGAGGAGAGCAGTACTTC	.	TRBD2	TRBV7-9	TRBJ2-7
CAISDVQGGDTEAFF	TGTGCCATCAGTGATGTCCAGGGTGGAGATACTGAAGCTTTCTTT	.	.	TRBV10-3	TRBJ1-1
CASSESLGEGLNEQFF	TGTGCCAGCAGTGAATCCCTCGGGGAGGGATTAAATGAGCAGTTCTTC	.	TRBD2	TRBV25-1	TRBJ2-1
CASSLGRLEAFF	TGTGCCAGCAGTTTGGGGCGGTTGGAAGCTTTCTTT	.	.	TRBV12-3/TRBV12-4	TRBJ1-1
CASSLAPTSGGAYNEQFF	TGCGCCAGCAGCTTGGCGCCGACTAGCGGGGGGGCATACAATGAGCAGTTCTTC	.	TRBD2	TRBV5-1	TRBJ2-1
CATSREQVHEQYF	TGTGCCACCAGCAGAGAACAGGTCCACGAGCAGTACTTC	once	.	TRBV15	TRBJ2-7
CASSIWAFTGQLYGYTF	TGTGCCAGTAGTATATGGGCCTTTACGGGACAGCTCTATGGCTACACCTTC	few	TRBD1	TRBV19	TRBJ1-2
CASTILSLNTEAFF	TGTGCCAGCACCATACTCTCCCTAAACACTGAAGCTTTCTTT	.	.	TRBV2	TRBJ1-1
CASSSHGTSGGSFTDTQYF	TGTGCCAGCAGCTCCCACGGGACTAGCGGGGGGAGCTTCACAGATACGCAGTATTTT	few	TRBD2	TRBV13	TRBJ2-3
CACPRRDKSPLHF	TGTGCCTGCCCCCGCAGGGATAAGTCACCCCTCCACTTT	once	.	TRBV5-4	TRBJ1-6
CASSDSAAGNSPLHF	TGTGCCAGCAGTGACTCGGCGGCGGGGAATTCACCCCTCCACTTT	.	.	TRBV6-4	TRBJ1-6
CASRDFAQETQYF	TGTGCCAGCCGGGACTTTGCCCAAGAGACCCAGTACTTC	.	.	TRBV19	TRBJ2-5
CAINTGYNSPLHF	TGTGCCATCAATACAGGGTATAATTCACCCCTCCACTTT	.	.	TRBV10-3	TRBJ1-6
CASSQGSGQSQETQYF	TGTGCCAGCAGCCAAGGGTCGGGACAGAGTCAAGAGACCCAGTACTTC	.	TRBD1	TRBV4-2	TRBJ2-5
CATRNSAGGTGELFF	TGTGCCACCCGGAATAGTGCAGGGGGGACCGGGGAGCTGTTTTTT	.	.	TRBV6-5	TRBJ2-2
CASSPRGQGSPLHF	TGTGCCAGCAGTCCGCGGGGACAGGGTTCACCCCTCCACTTT	once	TRBD1	TRBV27	TRBJ1-6
CASSAPGQLSSGANVLTF	TGTGCCAGCAGCGCACCGGGACAGTTGTCCTCTGGGGCCAACGTCCTGACTTTC	few	TRBD1	TRBV7-9	TRBJ2-6
CASSLGQGINYGYTF	TGTGCCAGCAGCCTTGGACAGGGGATTAACTATGGCTACACCTTC	.	TRBD1	TRBV14	TRBJ1-2
CASSFQGRSYGYTF	TGTGCCAGCAGCTTCCAGGGGCGCAGCTATGGCTACACCTTC	.	.	TRBV7-9	TRBJ1-2
CASSPLTGGNTEAFF	TGTGCCAGCTCACCCTTGACAGGCGGGAACACTGAAGCTTTCTTT	.	.	TRBV18	TRBJ1-1
CASSPGGSTEAFF	TGTGCCAGCTCACCAGGGGGCAGCACTGAAGCTTTCTTT	.	.	TRBV18	TRBJ1-1
CASSFIGDFREQYF	TGTGCCAGCAGCTTTATTGGGGACTTTCGCGAGCAGTACTTC	.	.	TRBV7-9	TRBJ2-7
CASSRRMDWGTDTQYF	TGTGCCAGTAGTAGAAGGATGGACTGGGGCACAGATACGCAGTATTTT	.	.	TRBV19	TRBJ2-3
CASSPPSGRDGETQYF	TGTGCCAGCAGCCCGCCGAGCGGAAGGGATGGAGAGACCCAGTACTTC	.	.	TRBV11-2	TRBJ2-5
CASSLVGSSGYTF	TGTGCCAGCAGTTTAGTGGGCTCTTCGGGCTACACCTTC	.	.	TRBV27	TRBJ1-2
CASSLRREKGETQYF	TGTGCCAGCAGCTTAAGGCGGGAGAAGGGGGAGACCCAGTACTTC	.	TRBD2	TRBV7-8	TRBJ2-5
CASSLAGGTYEQYF	TGTGCCAGCAGCTTAGCGGGCGGGACTTACGAGCAGTACTTC	.	.	TRBV7-2	TRBJ2-7
CASSREANYGYTF	TGTGCCAGCAGTCGGGAAGCTAACTATGGCTACACCTTC	.	.	TRBV6-4	TRBJ1-2
CASSMIGLSYTF	TGTGCCAGTAGTATGATAGGACTGAGCTACACCTTC	.	.	TRBV19	TRBJ1-2
CASSFTSGRASSTDTQYF	TGTGCCAGCAGCTTCACTAGCGGGAGGGCCTCAAGCACAGATACGCAGTATTTT	.	TRBD2	TRBV5-4	TRBJ2-3